This TCR beta chain came from a study of human T cells and chemical hapten exposure. The study, taken as a whole, reports: DPC sensitization produced no change in TCRs with frequency above 1 in 1000.

To note about this clonotype: Its target is unknown.

Stated time point: healthy volunteer bleed at 2 weeks. RNA extraction used unfractionated whole blood as the source of total RNA. TCRdb passed the RACE reads through MiXCR, listing each CDR3 protein once. The sample has about 41,000 distinct CDR3 sequences, nearly 4.5% seen once. The V end lost 6 bases, the J end lost 2 bases, and 14 bases lay between the germline ends. Per germline, CDR1 SNHLY and CDR2 FYNNEI. CDR3 length equals 14 residues. The TCR comes from a human donor in good health. Some clones in this sample may be carry-over from other donors' samples. The chain couples TRBV2 to TRBJ2-7, with D unresolved. Sequencing was carried out using whole blood. In DNA form, the CDR3 reads TGTGCCAGCAGCCCTAAGGCTCCACCCTACGAGCAGTACTTC. Its protein is CASSPKAPPYEQYF.